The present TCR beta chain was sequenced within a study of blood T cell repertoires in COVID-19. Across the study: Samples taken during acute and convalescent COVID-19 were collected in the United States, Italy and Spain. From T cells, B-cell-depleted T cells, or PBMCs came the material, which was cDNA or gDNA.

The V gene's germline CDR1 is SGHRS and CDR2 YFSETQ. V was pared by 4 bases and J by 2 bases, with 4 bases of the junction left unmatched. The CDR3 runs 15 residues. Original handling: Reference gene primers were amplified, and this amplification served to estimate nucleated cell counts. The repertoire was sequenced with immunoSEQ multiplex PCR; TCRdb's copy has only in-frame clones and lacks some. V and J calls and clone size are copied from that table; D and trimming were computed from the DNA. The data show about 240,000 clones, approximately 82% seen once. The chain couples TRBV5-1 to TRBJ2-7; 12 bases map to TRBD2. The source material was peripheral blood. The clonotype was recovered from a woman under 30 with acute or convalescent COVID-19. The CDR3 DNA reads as TGCGCCAGCAGCCAGACTAGCGGGGGAACCTACGAGCAGTACTTC. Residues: CASSQTSGGTYEQYF. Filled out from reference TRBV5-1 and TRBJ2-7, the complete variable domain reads KAGVTQTPRYLIKTRGQQVTLSCSPISGHRSVSWYQQTPGQGLQFLFEYFSETQRNKGNFPGRFSGRQFSNSRSEMNVSTLELGDSALYLCASSQTSGGTYEQYFGPGTRLTVT.